The clone carrying this T cell receptor (beta chain) was seen at least ten times. The antigen remains undetermined. TCRdb ran MiXCR on the RT-PCR reads and lists one entry per CDR3 protein. The data show 300,000 to 350,000 distinct CDR3 sequences, approximately 20% seen once. Germline V gives CDR1 SGHTA, CDR2 FQGNSA. V lost 1 base and J 5 bases, leaving 6 bases between the germline ends. CDR3 size: 13 residues. The data are from a study of response to subunit inactivated influenza vaccine. Whole-study findings and limits: Authors suggested each seasonal influenza vaccination recruits few new T cells.

The TCR was taken from a man between 50 and 70 years old who received an inactivated influenza vaccine. V is TRBV7-2 and J is TRBJ1-5; TRBD1 is a possible D gene (5 bases). This specimen consisted of PBMCs from blood, obtained approximately 22 months after vaccination. The CDR3 spells CASSLGGDQPQHF. In DNA, the CDR3 is TGTGCCAGCAGCTTAGGGGGGGATCAGCCCCAGCATTTT.